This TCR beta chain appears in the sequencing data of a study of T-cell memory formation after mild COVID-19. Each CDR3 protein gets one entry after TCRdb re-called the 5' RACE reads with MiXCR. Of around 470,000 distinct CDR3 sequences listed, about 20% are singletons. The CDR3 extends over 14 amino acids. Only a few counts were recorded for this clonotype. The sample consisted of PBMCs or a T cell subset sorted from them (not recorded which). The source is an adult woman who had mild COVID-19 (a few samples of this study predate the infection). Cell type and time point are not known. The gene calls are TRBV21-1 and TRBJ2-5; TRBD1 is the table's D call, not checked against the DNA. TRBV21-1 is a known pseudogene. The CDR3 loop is CASSSHRGEETQYF. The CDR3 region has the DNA TGTGCCAGCAGCTCCCATAGGGGTGAAGAGACCCAGTACTTC.